This T cell receptor beta chain derives from a study of T cells in Graves' hyperthyroidism and ophthalmopathy. This CDR3 is 16 amino acids long. Germline V CDR1 and CDR2: SGHVS, FQNEAQ. Trimming stripped 7 bases from V and 0 bases from J, with 13 bases between. A patient was excluded if there was uncontrolled infection, other autoimmune disease, pregnancy or lactation. PBMCs stemmed from 10 ml fresh peripheral blood. Findings of the study overall: Most clonotypes expanded in thyroid above 0.001 were likewise present in blood.

What was amplified from RNA transcripts were TCR beta CDR3 regions. RT-PCR in the first round (using the HTBI primer set) targeted the TCR CDR3. In TCRdb, the multiplex PCR reads were re-called with MiXCR into one record per CDR3 protein. The sample records fewer than 450,000 distinct CDR3 sequences, about 18% being singletons. This clonotype was counted ten times or more. The antigen is unknown. This receptor was obtained from a woman aged 30 to 39 with Graves' hyperthyroidism that later progressed to Graves' ophthalmopathy. V and J are TRBV7-8 and TRBJ2-6, with a tentative D call TRBD1 (5 bases). The sequencing input was blood. CDR3 nucleotide sequence: TGTGCCAGCACCTCCCTCCAGGGCTCTGGGGCCAACGTCCTGACTTTC. Translated: CASTSLQGSGANVLTF.